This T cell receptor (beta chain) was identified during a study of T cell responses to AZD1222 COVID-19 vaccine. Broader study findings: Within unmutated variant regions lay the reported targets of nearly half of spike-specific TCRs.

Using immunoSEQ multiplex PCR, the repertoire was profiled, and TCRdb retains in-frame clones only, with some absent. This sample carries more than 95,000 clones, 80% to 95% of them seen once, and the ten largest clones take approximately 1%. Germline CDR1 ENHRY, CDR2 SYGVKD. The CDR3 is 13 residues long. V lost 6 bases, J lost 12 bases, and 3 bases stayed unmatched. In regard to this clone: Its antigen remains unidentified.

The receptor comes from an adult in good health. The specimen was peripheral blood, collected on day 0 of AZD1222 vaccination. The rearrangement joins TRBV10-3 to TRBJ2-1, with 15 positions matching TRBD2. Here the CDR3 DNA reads TGTGCCATCAGCGGACTAGCGGGAGGGGTGCAGTTCTTC. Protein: CAISGLAGGVQFF.